A single sample is the source of the 5 T cell receptor beta chains below, sequenced in a study of blood T cell repertoires in COVID-19. Method: immunoSEQ multiplex PCR; TCRdb's copy keeps in-frame clones and lacks some. Of about 34,000 clones in the sample, roughly 75% were seen once. Sequenced sample: peripheral blood. The receptors here all came from a man older than 75 with active or convalescent COVID-19.

The chain joins TRBV24-1 to TRBJ2-1; 12 bases fit TRBD2. The V gene end was trimmed by 2 bases and the J gene end by 9 bases; junction bases not matched to a gene: 22. The CDR3 totals 21 residues. CDR1 is KGHDR and CDR2 is SFDVKD in the germline V gene. In DNA, the CDR3 is TGTGCCACCAGTGATTCGACACACCGGGACAGGGCTAGCGGGAGGGCCGGTGAGCAGTTCTTC. It codes for CATSDSTHRDRASGRAGEQFF.

This clone was observed a handful of times. The chain has TRBV5-6 and TRBJ1-1; D ambiguous. The CDR3 runs to 12 residues. With 0 bases removed from V and 11 bases from J, the gap between germline ends came to 11 bases. Looked up from germline, CDR1 is SGHDT and CDR2 is YYEEEE. The chain's CDR3 is CASSLVGSEAFF. The CDR3 nucleotides read TGTGCCAGCAGCTTGGTGGGCAGTGAGGCTTTCTTT.

V is TRBV7-2 and J is TRBJ1-5; the D gene is possibly TRBD1 (6 bases). V was clipped by 5 bases and J by 6 bases, with 11 bases between them. The CDR3 extends over 13 amino acids. Germline V gives CDR1 SGHTA, CDR2 FQGNSA. This CDR3 is CASSITGTQPQHF. Here the CDR3 DNA reads TGTGCCAGCAGCATAACAGGGACTCAGCCCCAGCATTTT.

This clone was counted ten times or more. The rearrangement joins TRBV28 to TRBJ2-6; the D gene is possibly TRBD2 (5 bases). This CDR3 has 17 amino acids. Trimming took off 1 base at V and 0 bases at J, with 10 bases between the two ends. CDR1 is MDHEN and CDR2 is SYDVKM in the germline V gene. The CDR3 is CASSLYGLRSGANVLTF. CDR3 in DNA: TGTGCCAGCAGTTTATATGGACTTCGCTCTGGGGCCAACGTCCTGACTTTC.

The chain joins TRBV6-2 or TRBV6-3 to TRBJ2-3; D unclear. Germline assignment: CDR1 MNHEY and CDR2 SVGEGT. The V and J ends lost 5 bases and 2 bases respectively, with 11 bases between them. This CDR3 comprises 14 residues. CDR3 DNA: TGTGCCAGCAGTCCCGGCAGCGACACAGATACGCAGTATTTT. Amino acids: CASSPGSDTDTQYF.